The 10 T cell receptor beta chains below come from one sample, sequenced in a study of T cells in Graves' hyperthyroidism and ophthalmopathy. It was RNA transcripts that yielded the amplified TCR beta CDR3 regions. HTBI primers were the set used in a first-round RT-PCR of the TCR CDR3. TCRdb analysed the multiplex PCR reads with MiXCR anew, one entry per CDR3 protein. The sample records around 350,000 distinct CDR3 sequences, 25% being singletons. Sequences were obtained from blood. The receptors derive from a man in his forties or fifties with Graves' hyperthyroidism.

The gene calls are TRBV29-1 and TRBJ2-2; D remains unclear. V was clipped by 4 bases and J by 6 bases, with 6 bases between them. This CDR3 has 11 residues. Germline CDR1 is SQVTM and CDR2 is ANQGSEA. DNA for the CDR3: TGCAGCGTTGGTAGTCCCGGGGAGCTGTTTTTT. Its protein product is CSVGSPGELFF.

This clonotype has a count of ten or more. The gene calls are TRBV11-1 and TRBJ2-3; 10 bases match TRBD2. Losses at the gene ends were 6 bases for V and 5 bases for J; bases not matched to a gene: 8. The germline V gene encodes CDR1 SGHAT and CDR2 FQDESV (reference sequence). The CDR3 totals 15 residues. The CDR3 region has the DNA TGTGCCAGCAGGCCGACTAGCGGGCGCGGAGATACGCAGTATTTT. The encoded protein is CASRPTSGRGDTQYF.

This clonotype has a handful of counts. The chain couples TRBV28 to TRBJ1-2, with a possible D match to TRBD1 (6 bases). The length of the CDR3 is 14 residues. Germline V gene lookup returns CDR1 MDHEN and CDR2 SYDVKM. Trimming pared 9 bases from V and 8 bases from J, leaving 22 bases between. In nucleotides, the CDR3 is TGTGCCAGTGCCTTGGGGGCAGGGTTATACGGCTACACCTTC. It translates to CASALGAGLYGYTF.

This clonotype was found a few times. V gene TRBV19 combines with J gene TRBJ1-5; TRBD1 matches at 8 bases. Germline assignment: CDR1 LNHDA and CDR2 SQIVND (reference sequence). V trimming: 6 bases; J trimming: 5 bases; junction bases outside the gene matches: 12. This CDR3 comprises 16 residues. The CDR3 sequence: CASSLRGQGGYQPQHF. Here the CDR3 DNA reads TGTGCCAGTAGCCTTCGCGGACAGGGAGGGTATCAGCCCCAGCATTTT.

At least ten counts were recorded for this clonotype. This rearrangement joins TRBV7-2 to TRBJ2-7; D gene unclear. This CDR3 is built from 13 residues. The V and J ends lost 2 bases and 2 bases respectively, with 7 bases between them. Per germline, CDR1 SGHTA and CDR2 FQGNSA. The CDR3 loop is CASSLRVAYEQYF. The CDR3 region has the DNA TGTGCCAGCAGCTTAAGAGTCGCCTACGAGCAGTACTTC.

The CDR3 DNA reads as TGTGCCAGCAGCTTAAATCCCCCCTCAGGGAGCTTTGAGACCCAGTACTTC. Amino acid sequence: CASSLNPPSGSFETQYF. V and J are TRBV11-3 and TRBJ2-5, with D perhaps matching TRBD1 or TRBD2 (5 bases each). Germline lookup yields CDR1 SGHNT and CDR2 YENEEA. V lost 2 bases and J 5 bases, leaving 21 bases between the germline ends. This CDR3 is built from 17 residues.

The J gene is TRBJ1-6, the V gene TRBV6-2 or TRBV6-3; TRBD1 might be the D (5 bases). Germline assignment: CDR1 MNHEY and CDR2 SVGEGT. This CDR3 has 14 amino acids. V was trimmed by 0 bases and J by 9 bases, leaving 9 bases between them. CDR3 in DNA: TGTGCCAGCAGTTACTCGCTAGGGGTTTCACCCCTCCACTTT. This encodes CASSYSLGVSPLHF.

This chain links TRBV7-2 with TRBJ1-2, with D unclear. The CDR3 spans 13 residues. V dropped 10 bases and J dropped 2 bases, with 14 bases sitting between them. Germline V lookup: CDR1 SGHTA, CDR2 FQGNSA. The CDR3 coding sequence is TGTGCCACCTCCCGGACTGAGAACTATGGCTACACCTTC. Protein: CATSRTENYGYTF. The full variable domain, completed using reference TRBV7-2 and TRBJ1-2, is GAGVSQSPSNKVTEKGKDVELRCDPISGHTALYWYRQSLGQGLEFLIYFQGNSAPDKSGLPSDRFSAERTGGSVSTLTIQRTQQEDSAVYLCATSRTENYGYTFGSGTRLTVV.

The chain uses TRBV7-8 and TRBJ2-7; no definite D call. CDR1 is SGHVS, CDR2 FQNEAQ, per germline. This CDR3 is 16 amino acids long. Trimming shortened V by 0 bases and J by 5 bases, and 17 bases separated the two germline ends. CDR3 region: CASSLAGRRDNHEQYF. The CDR3 DNA reads as TGTGCCAGCAGCTTAGCAGGAAGACGTGACAACCACGAGCAGTACTTC.

This clonotype was found many times. This chain uses TRBV2 with TRBJ1-2; D call uncertain. CDR1 is SNHLY and CDR2 is FYNNEI in the germline V gene. V lost 1 base to trimming and J lost 8 bases, with 11 bases between them. The CDR3 is made up of 13 amino acids. This CDR3 reads CASSEDGAGGYTF. DNA for the CDR3: TGTGCCAGCAGTGAAGACGGCGCTGGGGGCTACACCTTC.